This TCR beta chain came from a study of blood T cell repertoires in COVID-19. Across the study: Researchers got acute and convalescent COVID-19 samples from the United States, Italy and Spain. Sample material is recorded as cDNA or gDNA derived from T cells, B-cell-depleted T cells, or PBMCs.

Someone with COVID-19 had been met by exposed participants within 2 weeks before study entry. The CDR3 spans 14 residues. V was clipped by 0 bases and J by 4 bases, with 9 bases between them. The germline gives CDR1 SGHTA, CDR2 FQGTGA. Study processing details: Amplification from reference gene primers served as the basis for estimated nucleated cell counts. Measured with immunoSEQ multiplex PCR; TCRdb has only the in-frame clones, and not every one. V, J and clone size derive from that table, while D and trimming were established from the DNA sequence. The sample shows 350,000 to 400,000 clones, roughly 90% of them seen only once.

This TCR derives from a woman in her thirties or forties who had been exposed to COVID-19. Input material: PBMCs or T cells enriched from blood (not recorded which). The J gene is TRBJ2-5, the V gene TRBV7-3; D may be TRBD2 (6 bases). The CDR3 loop reads CASSLTGSGETQYF. The CDR3, as DNA: TGTGCCAGCAGCTTAACGGGTAGCGGAGAGACCCAGTACTTC.